This TCR beta chain was documented in a study of human T cells and chemical hapten exposure. Study overall: How much TCR each sample yielded varied, mostly because pooled library volumes differed slightly.

This clonotype was seen only a few times. Its matching antigen is unknown. In the authors' workflow: A per-sample median of 95,638 TCRs was observed, with a range of roughly 20,000 to 690,600. From the RACE reads, TCRdb called clonotypes with MiXCR, one entry per CDR3 protein. These V and J calls originate from TCRdb's pipeline instead of the authors' own analysis. Among 60,000 to 90,000 distinct CDR3 sequences listed, approximately 8.1% were seen once. Time point described: healthy volunteer bleed at 6 weeks. Blood, whole and unfractionated, served as the source for total RNA extraction. Overall study findings and caveats: TCRs above 1 in 1000 frequency did not change with DPC sensitization.

This receptor was identified in a female donor in good health. Some clones in this sample may be carry-over from other donors' samples. Sequenced sample: whole blood.

The CDR3 region is CASSPRAGGPSQYF. CDR3 bases: TGTGCCAGCTCACCCAGAGCGGGGGGCCCTTCGCAGTATTTT. The gene calls are TRBV18 and TRBJ2-3, with 9 bases that match TRBD2. Trimming at V came to 3 bases and at J to 10 bases, leaving 8 bases not matched to a gene. There are 14 residues in the CDR3. Germline V gene lookup returns CDR1 KGHSH and CDR2 LQKENI.